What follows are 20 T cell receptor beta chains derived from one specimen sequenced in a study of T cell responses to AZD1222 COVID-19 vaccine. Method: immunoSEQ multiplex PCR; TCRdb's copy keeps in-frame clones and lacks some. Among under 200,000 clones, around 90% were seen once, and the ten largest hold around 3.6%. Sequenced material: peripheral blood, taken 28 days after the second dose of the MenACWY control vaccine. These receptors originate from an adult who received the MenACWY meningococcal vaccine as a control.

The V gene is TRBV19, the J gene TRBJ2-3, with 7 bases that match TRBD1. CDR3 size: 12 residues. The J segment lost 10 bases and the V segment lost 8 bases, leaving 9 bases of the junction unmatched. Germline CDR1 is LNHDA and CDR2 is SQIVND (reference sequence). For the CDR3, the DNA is TGTGCCAGTCGTTCGGACAGGAGGTCGCAGTATTTT. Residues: CASRSDRRSQYF.

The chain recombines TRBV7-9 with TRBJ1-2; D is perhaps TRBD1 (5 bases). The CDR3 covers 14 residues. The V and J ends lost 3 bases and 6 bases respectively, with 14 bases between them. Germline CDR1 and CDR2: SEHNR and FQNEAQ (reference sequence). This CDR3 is CASSFGTEVNGYTF. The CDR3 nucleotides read TGTGCCAGCAGCTTCGGGACGGAGGTAAATGGCTACACCTTC. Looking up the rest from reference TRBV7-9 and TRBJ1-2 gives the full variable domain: DTGVSQNPRHKITKRGQNVTFRCDPISEHNRLYWYRQTLGQGPEFLTYFQNEAQLEKSRLLSDRFSAERPKGSFSTLEIQRTEQGDSAMYLCASSFGTEVNGYTFGSGTRLTVV.

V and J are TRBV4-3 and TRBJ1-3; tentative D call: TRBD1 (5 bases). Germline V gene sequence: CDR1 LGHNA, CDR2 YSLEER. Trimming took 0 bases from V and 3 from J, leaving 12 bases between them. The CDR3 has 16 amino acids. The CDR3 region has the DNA TGCGCCAGCAGCCAAGACTCTGGAGGGGTTGGAAACACCATATATTTT. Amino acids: CASSQDSGGVGNTIYF.

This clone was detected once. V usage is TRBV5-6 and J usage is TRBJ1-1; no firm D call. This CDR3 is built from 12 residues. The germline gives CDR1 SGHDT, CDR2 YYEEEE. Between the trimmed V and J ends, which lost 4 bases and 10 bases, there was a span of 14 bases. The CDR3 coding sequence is TGTGCCAGCAGCCTTCCGGGTGGAAGAGCTTTCTTT. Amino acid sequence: CASSLPGGRAFF.

The CDR3 DNA reads as TGCGCCAGCAGTGACCTAGCGGCTAGCACAGATACGCAGTATTTT. Translation: CASSDLAASTDTQYF. The chain has TRBV10-1 and TRBJ2-3; TRBD2 agrees at 7 bases. The CDR3 is 15 amino acids. Trimming at V came to 3 bases and at J to 0 bases, leaving 3 bases not matched to a gene. Germline V gene sequence: CDR1 WNHNN, CDR2 SYGVQD (reference sequence).

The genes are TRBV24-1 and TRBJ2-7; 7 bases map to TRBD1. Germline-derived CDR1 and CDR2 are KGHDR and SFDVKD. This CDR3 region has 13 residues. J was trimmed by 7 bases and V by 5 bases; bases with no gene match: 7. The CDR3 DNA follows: TGTGCCACCAGTGGTCGAGGGGGCGCGGAGCAGTACTTC. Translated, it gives CATSGRGGAEQYF.

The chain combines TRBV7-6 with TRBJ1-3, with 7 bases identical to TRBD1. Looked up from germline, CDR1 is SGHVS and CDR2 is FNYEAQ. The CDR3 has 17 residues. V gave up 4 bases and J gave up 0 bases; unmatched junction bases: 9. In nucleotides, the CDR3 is TGTGCCAGCAGCTCAAGAACAGGGGTCCTCTCTGGAAACACCATATATTTT. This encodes CASSSRTGVLSGNTIYF.

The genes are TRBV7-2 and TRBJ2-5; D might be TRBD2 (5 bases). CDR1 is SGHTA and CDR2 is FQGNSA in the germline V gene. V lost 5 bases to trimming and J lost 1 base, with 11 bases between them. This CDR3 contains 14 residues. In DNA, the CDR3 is TGTGCCAGCAGCCGCCCTCGGGGCCAAGAGACCCAGTACTTC. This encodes CASSRPRGQETQYF.

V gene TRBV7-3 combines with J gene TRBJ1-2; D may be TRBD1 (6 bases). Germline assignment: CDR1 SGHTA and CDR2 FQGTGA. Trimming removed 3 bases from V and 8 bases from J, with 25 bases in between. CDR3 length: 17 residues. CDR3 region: CASSFGGPAGEIGGYTF. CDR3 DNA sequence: TGTGCCAGCAGCTTCGGTGGCCCCGCAGGGGAGATAGGGGGCTACACCTTC.

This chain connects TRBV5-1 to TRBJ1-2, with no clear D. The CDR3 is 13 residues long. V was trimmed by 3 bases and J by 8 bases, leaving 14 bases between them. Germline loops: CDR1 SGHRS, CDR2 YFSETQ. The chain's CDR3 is CASSSDLLVGYTF. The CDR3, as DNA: TGCGCCAGCAGCTCCGATCTTTTGGTAGGCTACACCTTC.

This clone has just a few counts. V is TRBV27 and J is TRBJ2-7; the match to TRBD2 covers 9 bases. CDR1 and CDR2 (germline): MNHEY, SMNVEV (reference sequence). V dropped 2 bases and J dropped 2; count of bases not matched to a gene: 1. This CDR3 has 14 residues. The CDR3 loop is CASSLASGTYEQYF. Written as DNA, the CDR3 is TGTGCCAGCAGTTTAGCTAGCGGGACCTACGAGCAGTACTTC.

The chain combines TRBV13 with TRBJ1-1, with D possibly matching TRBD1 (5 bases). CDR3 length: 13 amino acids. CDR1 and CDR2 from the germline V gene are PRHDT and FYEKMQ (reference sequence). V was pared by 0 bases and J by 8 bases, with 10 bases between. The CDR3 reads CASSLGGKGEAFF. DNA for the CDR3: TGTGCCAGCAGCTTAGGGGGTAAGGGGGAAGCTTTCTTT. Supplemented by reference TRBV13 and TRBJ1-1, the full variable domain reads AAGVIQSPRHLIKEKRETATLKCYPIPRHDTVYWYQQGPGQDPQFLISFYEKMQSDKGSIPDRFSAQQFSDYHSELNMSSLELGDSALYFCASSLGGKGEAFFGQGTRLTVV.

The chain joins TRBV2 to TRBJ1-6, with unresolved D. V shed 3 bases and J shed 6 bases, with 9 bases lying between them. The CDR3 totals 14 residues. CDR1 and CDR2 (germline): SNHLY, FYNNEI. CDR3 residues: CASSDGQVNSPLHF. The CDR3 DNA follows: TGTGCCAGCAGTGATGGGCAGGTTAATTCACCCCTCCACTTT.

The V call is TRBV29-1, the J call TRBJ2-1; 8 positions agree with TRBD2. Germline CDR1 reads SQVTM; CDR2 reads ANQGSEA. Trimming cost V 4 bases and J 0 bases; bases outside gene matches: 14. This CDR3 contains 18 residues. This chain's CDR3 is CSVVKVRSGTSSYNEQFF. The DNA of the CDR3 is TGCAGCGTTGTGAAGGTCCGAAGCGGGACTAGCTCCTACAATGAGCAGTTCTTC.

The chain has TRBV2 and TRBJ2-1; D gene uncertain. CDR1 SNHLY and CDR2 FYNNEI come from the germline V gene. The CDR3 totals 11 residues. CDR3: CAFPFDNEQFF. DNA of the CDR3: TGTGCTTTCCCTTTTGACAATGAGCAGTTCTTC.

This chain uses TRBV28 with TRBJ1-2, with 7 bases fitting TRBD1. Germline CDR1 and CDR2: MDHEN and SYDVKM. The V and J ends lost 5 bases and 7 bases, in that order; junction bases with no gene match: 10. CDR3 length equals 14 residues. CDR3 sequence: CASSQTRTGGGYTF. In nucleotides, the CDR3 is TGTGCCAGCAGTCAGACCCGGACAGGTGGTGGCTACACCTTC.

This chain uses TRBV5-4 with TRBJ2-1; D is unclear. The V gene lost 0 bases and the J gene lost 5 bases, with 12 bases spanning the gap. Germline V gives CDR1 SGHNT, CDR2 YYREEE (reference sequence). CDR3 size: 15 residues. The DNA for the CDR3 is TGTGCCAGCAGCTTGGAAACCATGCGGAACAATGAGCAGTTCTTC. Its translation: CASSLETMRNNEQFF.

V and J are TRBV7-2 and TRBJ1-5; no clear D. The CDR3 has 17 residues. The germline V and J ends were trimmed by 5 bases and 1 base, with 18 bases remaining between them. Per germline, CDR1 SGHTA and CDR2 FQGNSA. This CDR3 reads CASSPQMEALSNQPQHF. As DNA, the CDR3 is TGTGCCAGCAGCCCTCAGATGGAGGCGCTCAGCAATCAGCCCCAGCATTTT.

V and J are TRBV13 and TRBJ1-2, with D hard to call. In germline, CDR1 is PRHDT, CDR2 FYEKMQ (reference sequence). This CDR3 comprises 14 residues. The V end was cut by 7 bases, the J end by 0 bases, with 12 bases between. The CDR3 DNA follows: TGTGCCAGCACCCTGAGGGCGGCTAACTATGGCTACACCTTC. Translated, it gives CASTLRAANYGYTF.

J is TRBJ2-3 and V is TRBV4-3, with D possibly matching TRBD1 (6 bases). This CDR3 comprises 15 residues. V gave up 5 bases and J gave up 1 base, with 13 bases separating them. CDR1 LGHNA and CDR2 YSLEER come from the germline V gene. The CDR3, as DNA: TGCGCCAGCAGCTACAGGGTGGAAGGCACAGATACGCAGTATTTT. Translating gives CASSYRVEGTDTQYF.